Each of the 27 T cell receptor beta chains below was sequenced from the same sample in a study of T cell responses to AZD1222 COVID-19 vaccine. The protocol was immunoSEQ multiplex PCR, while the TCRdb copy is restricted to in-frame clones and leaves out a portion. The data hold some 190,000 clones, with approximately 93% observed a single time. The sample consisted of peripheral blood, taken 28 days after the second AZD1222 dose. The receptors derive from an adult who received the AZD1222 COVID-19 vaccine.

The chain couples TRBV19 to TRBJ2-5, with a possible D match to TRBD1 (5 bases). Per germline, CDR1 LNHDA and CDR2 SQIVND (reference sequence). Trimming removed 3 bases from V and 7 bases from J, with 15 bases in between. CDR3 length: 14 residues. In nucleotides, the CDR3 is TGTGCCAGTAGTATCGGGCAGGGCCCAAGGACCCAGTACTTC. Its protein is CASSIGQGPRTQYF. Full variable domain (rest looked up from reference TRBV19 and TRBJ2-5): DGGITQSPKYLFRKEGQNVTLSCEQNLNHDAMYWYRQDPGQGLRLIYYSQIVNDFQKGDIAEGYSVSREKKESFPLTVTSAQKNPTAFYLCASSIGQGPRTQYFGPGTRLLVL.

The chain combines TRBV7-8 with TRBJ1-2; 8 bases fit TRBD1. CDR1 and CDR2 from the germline V gene are SGHVS and FQNEAQ. V dropped 4 bases and J dropped 8; count of bases not matched to a gene: 12. This CDR3 spans 15 amino acids. This chain's CDR3 is CASSSTGQGRYGYTF. In DNA form, the CDR3 reads TGTGCCAGCAGCTCAACTGGACAGGGACGTTACGGCTACACCTTC.

The genes are TRBV20-1 and TRBJ2-1, with a possible D match to TRBD2 (7 bases). This CDR3 has 14 amino acids. The germline V gene has CDR1 DFQATT and CDR2 SNEGSKA (reference sequence). Deletions cut 3 bases from V and 5 bases from J, with 14 bases between. CDR3 amino acids: CSASAGAYNNEQFF. CDR3 DNA: TGCAGTGCTAGTGCGGGGGCCTACAACAATGAGCAGTTCTTC.

This clone was recorded only once. The chain uses TRBV3-1 (or the pseudogene TRBV3-2) and TRBJ2-4, with D unclear. The CDR3 sequence is 14 residues long. Germline V gene lookup returns CDR1 LGHDT and CDR2 YNNKEL (reference sequence). The ends were cut back, 5 bases at V and 3 bases at J, with 11 bases in the middle. CDR3 sequence (DNA): TGTGCCAGCAGCAACTGGGGTTACAAAAACATTCAGTACTTC. Translation: CASSNWGYKNIQYF.

The V and J genes are TRBV4-1 and TRBJ1-4; D uncertain. With 0 bases removed from V and 5 bases from J, the gap between germline ends came to 10 bases. Germline assignment: CDR1 MGHRA and CDR2 YSYEKL. CDR3 length: 15 amino acids. The CDR3 DNA sequence: TGCGCCAGCAGCCAAGAGGAGGTGCGAAATGAAAAACTGTTTTTT. Protein sequence: CASSQEEVRNEKLFF.

This chain uses TRBV18 with TRBJ1-2; 10 bases line up with TRBD1. CDR3 size: 15 residues. Germline V gene lookup returns CDR1 KGHSH and CDR2 LQKENI. The V segment lost 6 bases and the J segment 4 bases; nucleotides outside the gene matches: 8. The CDR3 loop reads CASSRTRDRGYGYTF. CDR3 DNA sequence: TGTGCCAGCTCTAGAACCCGGGACAGGGGCTATGGCTACACCTTC. The variable domain in full, completed from reference TRBV18 and TRBJ1-2, reads NAGVMQNPRHLVRRRGQEARLRCSPMKGHSHVYWYRQLPEEGLKFMVYLQKENIIDESGMPKERFSAEFPKEGPSILRIQQVVRGDSAAYFCASSRTRDRGYGYTFGSGTRLTVV.

This clone has a single count. The V and J genes are TRBV30 and TRBJ1-2; 8 bases match TRBD1. V lost 0 bases and J lost 6; bases outside the gene matches: 9. CDR3 length equals 15 residues. CDR1 is GTSNPN, CDR2 SVGIG, per germline (reference sequence). This chain's CDR3 is CAWSVLIQGADGYTF. The CDR3 DNA is TGTGCCTGGAGTGTACTGATCCAGGGGGCGGATGGCTACACCTTC.

This chain links TRBV3-1 (or the pseudogene TRBV3-2) with TRBJ1-1, with a tentative D call TRBD1 (5 bases). V shed 1 base and J shed 3 bases, with 6 bases lying between them. CDR1 is LGHDT and CDR2 is YNNKEL in the germline V gene (reference sequence). The CDR3 spans 13 residues. CDR3 nucleotides: TGTGCCAGCAGCCAAGGGGGACACACTGAAGCTTTCTTT. It codes for CASSQGGHTEAFF.

This sequence joins TRBV27 and TRBJ2-7; TRBD2 matches 10 bases. There are 18 residues in the CDR3. Germline trimming cut 2 bases from V and 7 bases from J; bases unmatched to any gene: 17. CDR1 and CDR2 from the germline V gene are MNHEY and SMNVEV (reference sequence). CDR3 sequence reads: CASSLKSGGRVSGREQYF. The CDR3 coding sequence is TGTGCCAGCAGTTTAAAAAGCGGCGGGCGGGTTAGCGGGAGGGAGCAGTACTTC.

This rearrangement joins TRBV6-5 to TRBJ1-5; 9 nucleotides match TRBD1. This CDR3 is 16 amino acids long. Germline V gene data show CDR1 as MNHEY and CDR2 as SVGAGI. The V gene end was trimmed by 0 bases and the J gene end by 4 bases; junction bases not matched to a gene: 4. CDR3 protein: CASSYSQGARNQPQHF. The DNA for the CDR3 is TGTGCCAGCAGTTACTCACAGGGGGCTCGGAATCAGCCCCAGCATTTT.

V and J are TRBV21-1 and TRBJ1-5; the DNA was not compared with TRBD1, the D call given in the table. TRBV21-1 is a recognized pseudogene. The CDR3 runs to 11 residues. The DNA for the CDR3 is TGTGCCACCGGGACAGGGCTGCCCCAGCATTTT. It specifies CATGTGLPQHF.

The V and J genes are TRBV5-1 and TRBJ2-3; D is unresolved. The V gene's germline CDR1 is SGHRS and CDR2 YFSETQ. The CDR3 runs to 12 residues. V shed 0 bases and J shed 10 bases, with 9 bases lying between them. CDR3 protein: CASSLASQAQYF. CDR3 DNA sequence: TGCGCCAGCAGCTTGGCATCCCAGGCGCAGTATTTT.

This sequence joins TRBV5-6 and TRBJ1-5, with D maybe TRBD1 (5 bases). Trimming took off 2 bases at V and 5 bases at J, with 14 bases between the two ends. The CDR3 consists of 15 residues. CDR1 SGHDT and CDR2 YYEEEE come from the germline V gene. The DNA of the CDR3 is TGTGCCAGCAGCTTAGGGGTGGAACCCCATCAGCCCCAGCATTTT. Translation: CASSLGVEPHQPQHF. The complete variable domain, with remaining parts taken from reference TRBV5-6 and TRBJ1-5, reads DAGVTQSPTHLIKTRGQQVTLRCSPKSGHDTVSWYQQALGQGPQFIFQYYEEEERQRGNFPDRFSGHQFPNYSSELNVNALLLGDSALYLCASSLGVEPHQPQHFGDGTRLSIL.

This chain joins TRBV7-2 and TRBJ1-1; TRBD1 matches 9 bases. CDR1 is SGHTA and CDR2 is FQGNSA in the germline V gene. V trimming: 2 bases; J trimming: 3 bases; junction bases outside the gene matches: 4. This CDR3 is built from 15 residues. The DNA of the CDR3 is TGTGCCAGCAGCTTATCACAGGGGGCTTACACTGAAGCTTTCTTT. Residues: CASSLSQGAYTEAFF.

Sample share makes this clone medium-sized (0.01 to 0.1%). The chain carries TRBV5-4 and TRBJ1-2; 10 nucleotides align to TRBD1. Germline V gives CDR1 SGHNT, CDR2 YYREEE (reference sequence). V lost 4 bases to trimming and J lost 2 bases; unmatched junction nucleotides: 8. This CDR3 comprises 16 residues. CDR3 bases: TGTGCCAGCAGCCCGCTGACAGGGGGCAGGAACTATGGCTACACCTTC. This translates into CASSPLTGGRNYGYTF.

The rearrangement uses TRBV10-3 and TRBJ1-2; TRBD1 matches at 9 bases. The CDR3 covers 13 residues. J lost 6 bases, V lost 6 bases, and 5 bases had no gene match. Germline V lookup: CDR1 ENHRY, CDR2 SYGVKD. The CDR3 DNA reads as TGTGCCATCAGCCCACAGGGGGCGGATGGCTACACCTTC. Its protein product is CAISPQGADGYTF.

In nucleotides, the CDR3 is TGTGCCAGCTCAAAAACAGGGGGCGAGCAGTACTTC. Protein sequence: CASSKTGGEQYF. The chain uses TRBV18 and TRBJ2-7, with 8 nucleotides matching TRBD1. CDR3 length equals 12 residues. V shed 5 bases, J shed 6 bases, and the junction held 3 bases outside the gene matches. The V gene's germline CDR1 is KGHSH and CDR2 LQKENI.

This sequence joins TRBV7-9 and TRBJ1-2; D gene uncertain. V was shortened by 5 bases and J by 11 bases, with 18 bases between the two germline ends. Germline CDR1 is SEHNR and CDR2 is FQNEAQ (reference sequence). The CDR3 has 13 amino acids. CDR3 sequence: CASSAYTAPFYTF. DNA of the CDR3: TGTGCCAGCAGCGCCTATACTGCTCCCTTTTACACCTTC.

This chain uses TRBV6-1 with TRBJ2-7; a weak D match, TRBD2 (6 bases). Trimming took off 1 base at V and 3 bases at J, with 13 bases between the two ends. Germline assignment: CDR1 MNHNS and CDR2 SASEGT. The CDR3 loop spans 15 amino acids. CDR3 nucleotide sequence: TGTGCCAGCAGTGAAGGGCGTGGGGGGTACTACGAGCAGTACTTC. Translated, it gives CASSEGRGGYYEQYF.

The chain couples TRBV7-3 to TRBJ1-3; the D is unclear. CDR3 length equals 14 residues. V lost 5 bases, J lost 1 base, and 9 bases lay in between. In germline, CDR1 is SGHTA, CDR2 FQGTGA. This chain's CDR3 is CASSPGPSGNTIYF. As DNA, the CDR3 is TGTGCCAGCAGCCCAGGCCCATCTGGAAACACCATATATTTT.

V gene TRBV6-5 combines with J gene TRBJ2-2; the match to TRBD1 covers 7 bases. The ends lost 6 bases at V and 4 bases at J; junction bases unmatched: 8. Germline lookup yields CDR1 MNHEY and CDR2 SVGAGI. There are 15 residues in the CDR3. In DNA form, the CDR3 reads TGTGCCAGCAGACGACAGGGTCGGGTCACCGGGGAGCTGTTTTTT. This encodes CASRRQGRVTGELFF.

J is TRBJ1-3 and V is TRBV25-1, with D possibly TRBD1 on 5 matching bases. The CDR3 loop spans 14 amino acids. The germline V and J ends were trimmed by 6 bases and 4 bases, with 13 bases remaining between them. The germline V gene has CDR1 MGHDK and CDR2 SYGVNS. CDR3 sequence (DNA): TGTGCCAGCAGAGGCGCAGGGAGGGGAAACACCATATATTTT. It encodes CASRGAGRGNTIYF. The variable domain in full, with the rest retrieved from reference TRBV25-1 and TRBJ1-3, is EADIYQTPRYLVIGTGKKITLECSQTMGHDKMYWYQQDPGMELHLIHYSYGVNSTEKGDLSSESTVSRIRTEHFPLTLESARPSHTSQYLCASRGAGRGNTIYFGEGSWLTVV.

V is TRBV30 and J is TRBJ2-3; no definite D call. The germline CDR1 and CDR2 sequences are GTSNPN and SVGIG (reference sequence). The V and J ends lost 1 base and 4 bases respectively, with 15 bases between them. The CDR3 runs 15 residues. For the CDR3, the DNA is TGTGCCTGGAGTGCGAAGGGCTATTGGGCAGATACGCAGTATTTT. It is translated as CAWSAKGYWADTQYF.

Only a few counts were recorded for this clone. This chain connects TRBV6-5 to TRBJ1-5; D not certain. Germline V lookup: CDR1 MNHEY, CDR2 SVGAGI. The CDR3 has 13 residues. The germline V and J ends were trimmed by 3 bases and 6 bases, with 9 bases remaining between them. The DNA for the CDR3 is TGTGCCAGCAGTTATCAAGGGAGTCAGCCCCAGCATTTT. Translation: CASSYQGSQPQHF.

About this clone: Compared with germline, one end of the junction differs, possibly owing to a read error. The chain joins TRBV7-7 to TRBJ2-2, with D hard to call. The CDR3 contains 15 residues. Germline V gene lookup returns CDR1 SSHAT and CDR2 FNYEAQ (reference sequence). The DNA of the CDR3 is TGTGCTAGCAGCTTAGATGGCGGTAACACCGGGGAGCTGTTTTTT. Translation: CASSLDGGNTGELFF.

V and J are TRBV20-1 and TRBJ1-5, with TRBD1 matching over 9 bases. The trim removed 3 bases at V and 1 base at J, leaving 7 bases unmatched. Germline loops: CDR1 DFQATT, CDR2 SNEGSKA (reference sequence). The CDR3 is 16 residues long. In nucleotides, the CDR3 is TGCAGTGCTAGTTCCACAGGGGGCTGGAGCAATCAGCCCCAGCATTTT. Protein product: CSASSTGGWSNQPQHF.

The count of this clone is one. This chain connects TRBV18 to TRBJ1-6, with D hard to call. This CDR3 comprises 13 residues. V gave up 0 bases and J gave up 9 bases, with 6 bases separating them. CDR1 and CDR2 from the germline V gene are KGHSH and LQKENI. This chain's CDR3 is CASSPPPGSPLHF. The CDR3 nucleotides read TGTGCCAGCTCACCACCTCCGGGTTCACCCCTCCACTTT.